These T cell receptor beta chains were read from a single sample in a study of blood T cell repertoires in COVID-19. The protocol was immunoSEQ multiplex PCR, while the TCRdb copy is restricted to in-frame clones and leaves out a portion. There are under 150,000 clones in the sample; approximately 90% occur only once, and more than 1% lies in the top ten. Sequencing was carried out using PBMCs or T cells enriched from blood (not recorded which). These receptors came from a woman aged 25 to 39 with acute COVID-19. Both conserved end residues are part of each CDR3. The D gene is left open where the match is weak. Size tells how often a clone was seen (once, few, many) or the class of an expanded clone, and some rows leave it out.

clone size	V gene	J gene	D gene	CDR3 DNA	CDR3 protein
-	TRBV28	TRBJ2-5	-	TGTGCCAGCAGCTCTAGCGCCCAAGAGACCCAGTACTTC	CASSSSAQETQYF
-	TRBV20-1	TRBJ1-1	TRBD1	TGCAGTGCTAGTAAAGGGGACAGGGGAGCTTTCTTT	CSASKGDRGAFF
-	TRBV6-2/TRBV6-3	TRBJ2-3	-	TGTGCCCTCAGCCAGGGAGGCACAGATACGCAGTATTTT	CALSQGGTDTQYF
-	TRBV5-1	TRBJ2-1	TRBD2	TGCGCCAGCTCCACCGGGGGGGGAACTTACAATGAGCAGTTCTTC	CASSTGGGTYNEQFF
-	TRBV7-9	TRBJ2-7	-	TGTGCCAGCAGCCCGTCCTTTTACGAGCAGTACTTC	CASSPSFYEQYF
-	TRBV28	TRBJ1-5	TRBD1	TGTGCCAGCAGTTCGGGACAGGGAAAGAATCAGCCCCAGCATTTT	CASSSGQGKNQPQHF
once	TRBV28	TRBJ2-6	-	TGTGCCAGCAGCACAGGGACTGGGGCCAACGTCCTGACTTTC	CASSTGTGANVLTF
few	TRBV6-4	TRBJ1-1	-	TGTGCCAGCAGTGACTCGGGAGAGATGAACACTGAAGCTTTCTTT	CASSDSGEMNTEAFF
-	TRBV19	TRBJ1-6	-	TGTGCCAGTAGCACCGAGGGTAGGACACCCCTCCACTTT	CASSTEGRTPLHF
-	TRBV28	TRBJ1-5	-	TGTGCCAGCAGGGGCAGGGGAGGCAATCAGCCCCAGCATTTT	CASRGRGGNQPQHF
-	TRBV4-3	TRBJ2-1	TRBD1	TGCGCCAGCAGCCAGGTTCCCGGGACAGGGGATGGGCAGTTCTTC	CASSQVPGTGDGQFF
-	TRBV5-1	TRBJ2-2	-	TGCGCCAGCAGCGTGGACTACCCGGGGGAGCTGTTTTTT	CASSVDYPGELFF
once	TRBV25-1	TRBJ2-2	TRBD2	TGTGCCAGCAGTGACCTCGGGCGGCGGGAGGGCACCGGGGAGCTGTTTTTT	CASSDLGRREGTGELFF
-	TRBV7-9	TRBJ2-2	TRBD2	TGTGCCAGCAGCTTATACCCTCCCCTTAGCGGGAGGGTGTCCGGGGAGCTGTTTTTT	CASSLYPPLSGRVSGELFF
few	TRBV3-1/TRBV3-2	TRBJ1-1	-	TGTGCCAGCAGCCACAGGGGCGGCGAGACTGAAGCTTTCTTT	CASSHRGGETEAFF
-	TRBV6-2/TRBV6-3	TRBJ2-5	-	TGTGCCAGCAGTTTAGGGGCGGTAGTGACCCAGTACTTC	CASSLGAVVTQYF
-	TRBV14	TRBJ1-2	TRBD1	TGTGCCAGCAGCCAAGATCTGAGGGGGCAAGGCTACACCTTC	CASSQDLRGQGYTF
-	TRBV7-8	TRBJ1-4	TRBD1	TGTGCCAGCAGCTCAGACAGGGGGCTTGGTGAAAAACTGTTTTTT	CASSSDRGLGEKLFF
-	TRBV7-2	TRBJ2-3	-	TGTGCCAGCAGCTTTGGTGGAGTTGGATCAGATACGCAGTATTTT	CASSFGGVGSDTQYF
-	TRBV2	TRBJ1-6	-	TGTGCCAGCAGTGAGGGCAGAAATTCACCCCTCCACTTT	CASSEGRNSPLHF
-	TRBV7-9	TRBJ2-2	-	TGTGCCAGCAGCTTAGTCCAACAGGGTGAGCTGTTTTTT	CASSLVQQGELFF
-	TRBV5-4	TRBJ2-1	-	TGTGCCAGCAGCGAAGGGGGGACTACCCCCTTTCATGAGCAGTTCTTC	CASSEGGTTPFHEQFF
-	TRBV30	TRBJ1-3	-	TGTGCCTGGAGTATGGCCGATGGAAACACCATATATTTT	CAWSMADGNTIYF
-	TRBV30	TRBJ2-1	-	TGTGCCTGGAGTGAAGGGAGCTCCTACAATGAGCAGTTCTTC	CAWSEGSSYNEQFF
-	TRBV25-1	TRBJ1-4	TRBD1	TGTGCCAGCAGTGCTCCCCGGGACAGATACAATGAAAGGCTGTTTTTT	CASSAPRDRYNERLFF
-	TRBV24-1	TRBJ1-2	-	TGTGCCACCAGTGATTGGGACTCGGGCTACACCTTC	CATSDWDSGYTF
few	TRBV6-5	TRBJ1-5	TRBD1	TGTGCCAGCACCCGACCGACAGGGCCCAATCAGCCCCAGCATTTT	CASTRPTGPNQPQHF
-	TRBV11-2	TRBJ1-5	-	TGTGCCAGCAGCCCCGGCCCCTGGGAGGTAGACAATCAGCCCCAGCATTTT	CASSPGPWEVDNQPQHF
-	TRBV28	TRBJ2-1	-	TGTGCCAGCAGCCCTATGAGGAATGAGCAGTTCTTC	CASSPMRNEQFF
-	TRBV19	TRBJ1-1	TRBD1	TGTGCCAGTAGAAACCCTGGGACAGGGAGGATGAACACTGAAGCTTTCTTT	CASRNPGTGRMNTEAFF
-	TRBV9	TRBJ2-1	-	TGTGCCAGCAGCGCCGGCCTTGGAGTTTACAATGAGCAGTTCTTC	CASSAGLGVYNEQFF
-	TRBV6-2/TRBV6-3	TRBJ2-1	-	TGTGCCAGCAGTTACTCCATAGCGACACTGAGCTACAATGAGCAGTTCTTC	CASSYSIATLSYNEQFF
few	TRBV7-2	TRBJ2-1	-	TGTGCCAGCAGCTTAAATGCGGGTCAGGCGCAGTTCTTC	CASSLNAGQAQFF
-	TRBV2	TRBJ2-7	-	TGTGCCAGCACAAGACAGAACTACTACGAGCAGTACTTC	CASTRQNYYEQYF
once	TRBV7-2	TRBJ1-4	-	TGTGCCAGCAGCTATACAGGTGTTAATGAAAAACTGTTTTTT	CASSYTGVNEKLFF
-	TRBV14	TRBJ1-1	-	TGTGCCAGCAGCCAAGGTGCGGGGGGCAGTGAAGCTTTCTTT	CASSQGAGGSEAFF
-	TRBV2	TRBJ2-1	-	TGTGCCAGCAGTGATTGGCTGAATGAGCAGTTCTTC	CASSDWLNEQFF
-	TRBV30	TRBJ2-7	TRBD1	TGTGCCTGGAGTCCGGACAGGGTGTACGAGCAGTACTTC	CAWSPDRVYEQYF